The rows below give T cell receptor beta chains drawn from one sample of a study of blood T cell repertoires in COVID-19. TCRdb's copy holds only in-frame clones and misses some; the assay was immunoSEQ multiplex PCR. The data contain around 20,000 clones, roughly 86% of them singletons. Material for sequencing was peripheral blood. The receptors come from a man in his 70s with acute or convalescent COVID-19. CDR3s include the opening cysteine and the closing phenylalanine or tryptophan. The D gene is left open where the match is weak. Clone size is shown for a subset of rows, as once, few, many or a class of expanded clone.

>TRBD2|TRBV27|.|TRBJ2-1
TGTGCCAGCGCTAGGACTAGCGGAGACTACAATGAGCAGTTCTTC
CASARTSGDYNEQFF
>.|TRBV5-6|.|TRBJ1-2
TGTGCCAGCAGCTTGGCGGGAGGTAACTATGGCTACACCTTC
CASSLAGGNYGYTF
>.|TRBV20-1|.|TRBJ1-5
TGCAGTGCTAGTTCTCAGGGGCGCCAGCCCCAGCATTTT
CSASSQGRQPQHF
>.|TRBV4-1|.|TRBJ2-5
TGCGCCAGCAGCCAAGATCGGGGGACAGTCCAAGAGACCCAGTACTTC
CASSQDRGTVQETQYF
>TRBD2|TRBV7-7|.|TRBJ2-3
TGTGCCAGCAGCCGGGGACTAGCGGGGAGCACAGATACGCAGTATTTT
CASSRGLAGSTDTQYF
>.|TRBV3-1/TRBV3-2|once|TRBJ1-5
TGTGCCAGCAGCCAAGAGGTTTGGGCAGGGGCCAATCAGCCCCAGCATTTT
CASSQEVWAGANQPQHF
>TRBD2|TRBV20-1|few|TRBJ2-1
TGCTGCGGGACTAGCGGTAATGAGCAGTTCTTC
CCGTSGNEQFF
>.|TRBV7-9|.|TRBJ1-5
TGTGCCAGCAGCTTAAGCGCAGGGAATAGCAATCAGCCCCAGCATTTT
CASSLSAGNSNQPQHF
>TRBD1|TRBV18|.|TRBJ1-4
TGTGCCAGCTCACCGCCTCGACAGGGGCCAAATGAAAAACTGTTTTTT
CASSPPRQGPNEKLFF
>.|TRBV2|.|TRBJ1-5
TGTGCCAGCAGTGAAAGGAGGGAGCACCAGCATTTT
CASSERREHQHF
>TRBD1|TRBV15|.|TRBJ2-1
TGTGCCACCAGCAGAAGAACACCATCGACAGGGGATGAGCAGTTCTTC
CATSRRTPSTGDEQFF
>TRBD2|TRBV5-1|.|TRBJ2-2
TGCGCCAGCAGCGTGACCGCGGGAGACACCGGGGAGCTGTTTTTT
CASSVTAGDTGELFF
>.|TRBV7-2|.|TRBJ2-2
TGTGCCAGCAGCTTAGTAGCGCTGAACACCGGGGAGCTGTTTTTT
CASSLVALNTGELFF
>TRBD2|TRBV4-3|.|TRBJ2-7
TGCGCCAGCAGCCAATCGCCTAGCGGCACCTACGAGCAGTACTTC
CASSQSPSGTYEQYF
>.|TRBV3-1/TRBV3-2|.|TRBJ2-3
TGTGCCAGCAGCCAAGGTCTAGCGCAGGATACGCAGTATTTT
CASSQGLAQDTQYF
>.|TRBV11-3|.|TRBJ2-1
TGTGCCAGCAGCTTAGACATAGCGAATGAGCAGTTCTTC
CASSLDIANEQFF
>.|TRBV5-8|.|TRBJ2-3
TGTGCCAGCGGATTCGGGGGTCCAGATACGCAGTATTTT
CASGFGGPDTQYF
>.|TRBV6-4|.|TRBJ1-1
TGTGCCAGCAGTGTTCGGGGGAACACTGAAGCTTTCTTT
CASSVRGNTEAFF
>.|TRBV4-1|.|TRBJ1-5
TGCGCCAGCAGCCCCGCGGGGGGCCGCGGGAATCAGCCCCAGCATTTT
CASSPAGGRGNQPQHF
>TRBD2|TRBV29-1|.|TRBJ2-7
TGCAGCGTTGAAGGACTAGCTCGCGAGCAGTACTTC
CSVEGLAREQYF
>TRBD2|TRBV28|.|TRBJ2-5
TGTGCCAGCAGCACCACAAGAAGCGGGGATTTCCAAGAGACCCAGTACTTC
CASSTTRSGDFQETQYF
>.|TRBV9|few|TRBJ2-1
TGTGCCAGCAGCAAAACCCGGGGGGCTAATGAGCAGTTCTTC
CASSKTRGANEQFF
>.|TRBV6-6|few|TRBJ2-7
TGTGCCAGCAGGCATTTAAACGGAGCCTCCTACGAGCAGTACTTC
CASRHLNGASYEQYF
>TRBD1|TRBV7-9|.|TRBJ1-5
TGTGCCAGCAGCCCGGGACAGGGGCTTGATCAGCCCCAGCATTTT
CASSPGQGLDQPQHF
>.|TRBV9|.|TRBJ2-7
TGTGCCAGCAGCGTAGAGGGACTTTCTGGGTACGAGCAGTACTTC
CASSVEGLSGYEQYF
>.|TRBV7-2|.|TRBJ1-1
TGTGCCAGCAGCACCTCTATAGGGGGGGGGACTGAAGCTTTCTTT
CASSTSIGGGTEAFF
>TRBD2|TRBV6-2/TRBV6-3|.|TRBJ2-7
TGTGCCAGCAGTCCGGGAGGCTACGAGCAGTACTTC
CASSPGGYEQYF
>TRBD2|TRBV4-2|.|TRBJ2-1
TGTGCCAGCAGCCAAGATCTGGCGGGAGGGGAAACGGATGAGCAGTTCTTC
CASSQDLAGGETDEQFF
>TRBD1|TRBV6-5|.|TRBJ2-2
TGTGCCAGCAGTTTCACAGGGGGCGGGGGGGAGCTGTTTTTT
CASSFTGGGGELFF
>.|TRBV18|.|TRBJ1-1
TGTGCCAGCTCACCAACAGGCAGTCCGATGAACACTGAAGCTTTCTTT
CASSPTGSPMNTEAFF
>.|TRBV5-1|.|TRBJ2-1
TGCGCCAGCAGCCCGAACACTAGATCATCCTACAATGAGCAGTTCTTC
CASSPNTRSSYNEQFF
>TRBD2|TRBV11-2|.|TRBJ2-7
TGTGCCAGCAGCAGACTAGCGGGAGGGTGGGAGCAGTACTTC
CASSRLAGGWEQYF
>.|TRBV4-2|.|TRBJ1-6
TGTGCCAGCAGCCAAGCCGGGTCTAATTCACCCCTCCACTTT
CASSQAGSNSPLHF
>TRBD2|TRBV18|.|TRBJ2-7
TGTGCCAGCTCACGGAGACTAGCGGGGAGCTCCTACGAGCAGTACTTC
CASSRRLAGSSYEQYF
>.|TRBV29-1|.|TRBJ2-5
TGCAGCGTTGTAAGGGGCGGAGAGACCCAGTACTTC
CSVVRGGETQYF
>TRBD2|TRBV11-2|.|TRBJ2-3
TGTGCCAGCAGCTTAGACCCCGGGGGGAGGTTGGCGCAGTATTTT
CASSLDPGGRLAQYF
>TRBD1|TRBV7-6|.|TRBJ2-7
TGTGCCAGCAGCAGGACAGGGGAAGGCTACGAGCAGTACTTC
CASSRTGEGYEQYF
>TRBD2|TRBV9|few|TRBJ2-5
TGTGCCAGCAGCGTAGATAGCGGGAGAGGGGAGACCCAGTACTTC
CASSVDSGRGETQYF
>TRBD1|TRBV18|.|TRBJ1-5
TGTGCCAGCTCACCACGGGGACAGGGGGCGTTTAGCAATCAGCCCCAGCATTTT
CASSPRGQGAFSNQPQHF
>.|TRBV15|.|TRBJ1-5
TGTGCCACCAGCAGAGATTTCTCCCGGGGAAGCAATCAGCCCCAGCATTTT
CATSRDFSRGSNQPQHF
>.|TRBV5-4|.|TRBJ1-6
TGTGCCAGCAGCCACCGGGACATTAATTCACCCCTCCACTTT
CASSHRDINSPLHF
>.|TRBV28|.|TRBJ1-5
TGTGCCAGCAGTTTGCAGTTTGGGCAGCCCAATCAGCCCCAGCATTTT
CASSLQFGQPNQPQHF
>.|TRBV18|.|TRBJ2-7
TGTGCCAGCTCACCTGGGACATCCTCCTACGAGCAGTACTTC
CASSPGTSSYEQYF
>.|TRBV18|.|TRBJ1-1
TGTGCCAGCTCACCCGACATGATGAACACTGAAGCTTTCTTT
CASSPDMMNTEAFF
>TRBD1|TRBV29-1|.|TRBJ2-7
TGCAGCGCCGAAGGACAGGGGTCCTACGAGCAGTACTTC
CSAEGQGSYEQYF
>.|TRBV7-8|.|TRBJ2-7
TGTGCCAGCAGCGTCCCGCTAGCGTCGACCTACGAGCAGTACTTC
CASSVPLASTYEQYF
>TRBD1|TRBV9|.|TRBJ2-5
TGTGCCAGCAGTGCGACAGGGGGCTTCGAGACCCAGTACTTC
CASSATGGFETQYF
>.|TRBV12-3/TRBV12-4|.|TRBJ1-2
TGTGCCAGCACCCCCCCCCAGGGGCGCAACACCTTC
CASTPPQGRNTF
>TRBD1|TRBV6-2/TRBV6-3|.|TRBJ1-6
TGTGCCAGCAGTCCGGACAGGGTCGGTTCACCCCTCCACTTT
CASSPDRVGSPLHF
>TRBD1|TRBV11-2|.|TRBJ1-5
TGTGCCAGCAGCCCTCAGGGGGCGAATCAGCCCCAGCATTTT
CASSPQGANQPQHF
>.|TRBV19|.|TRBJ1-2
TGTGCCAGTACCCCCATCGGGATAAATGGCTACACCTTC
CASTPIGINGYTF
>TRBD1|TRBV18|.|TRBJ1-1
TGTGCCAGCTCACCAGAACAGGGGACTGAAGCTTTCTTT
CASSPEQGTEAFF